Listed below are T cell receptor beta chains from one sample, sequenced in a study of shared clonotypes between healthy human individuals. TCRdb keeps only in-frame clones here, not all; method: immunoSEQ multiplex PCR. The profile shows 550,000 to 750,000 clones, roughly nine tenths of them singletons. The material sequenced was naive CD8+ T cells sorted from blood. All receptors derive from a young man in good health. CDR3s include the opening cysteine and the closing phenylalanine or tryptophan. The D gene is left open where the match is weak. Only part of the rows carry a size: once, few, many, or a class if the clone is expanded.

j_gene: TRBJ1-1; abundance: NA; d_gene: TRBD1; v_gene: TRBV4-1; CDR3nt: TGCGCCAGCAGCCAGTGGACAGGGCCCTCTGAAGCTTTCTTT; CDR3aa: CASSQWTGPSEAFF
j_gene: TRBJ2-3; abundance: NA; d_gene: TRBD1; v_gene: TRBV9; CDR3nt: TGTGCCAGCAGCGCAGGGGGCGCAGTTACAGATACGCAGTATTTT; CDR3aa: CASSAGGAVTDTQYF
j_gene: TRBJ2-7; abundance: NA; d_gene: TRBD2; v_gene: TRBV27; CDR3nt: TGTGCCAGCAGTCCCCTCTTGGCGGGAGCTCCCGAGCAGTACTTC; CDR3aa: CASSPLLAGAPEQYF
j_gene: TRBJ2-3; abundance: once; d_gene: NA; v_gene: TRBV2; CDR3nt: TGTGCCAGCAGTTTCCCGAAGCTCGGGGTCACAGATACGCAGTATTTT; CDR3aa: CASSFPKLGVTDTQYF
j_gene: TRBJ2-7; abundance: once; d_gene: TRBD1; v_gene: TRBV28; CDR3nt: TGTGCCAGCAGCCCATTCCGGGACAGATTCTCCTACGAGCAGTACTTC; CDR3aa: CASSPFRDRFSYEQYF
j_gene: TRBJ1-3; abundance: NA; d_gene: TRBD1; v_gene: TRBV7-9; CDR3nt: TGTGCCAGCAGCCCCACGGACAGGGCTGGAAACACCATATATTTT; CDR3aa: CASSPTDRAGNTIYF
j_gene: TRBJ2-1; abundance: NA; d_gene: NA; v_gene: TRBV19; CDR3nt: TGTGCCACTACGGAGGGCCTCACCTCCTACAATGAGCAGTTCTTC; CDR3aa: CATTEGLTSYNEQFF
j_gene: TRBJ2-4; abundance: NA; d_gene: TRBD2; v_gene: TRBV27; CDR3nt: TGTGCCAGCAGTACACCAGCGGGGAACATTCAGTACTTC; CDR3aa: CASSTPAGNIQYF
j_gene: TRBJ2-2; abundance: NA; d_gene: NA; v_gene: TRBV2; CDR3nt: TGTGCCAGCAGTGAACCCAGGGTTGGAACCGGGGAGCTGTTTTTT; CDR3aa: CASSEPRVGTGELFF
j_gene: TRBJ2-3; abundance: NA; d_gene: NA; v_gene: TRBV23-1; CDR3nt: TGCGCCAGCAGTCAAGAGCCTAGTTCCACAGATACGCAGTATTTT; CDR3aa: CASSQEPSSTDTQYF
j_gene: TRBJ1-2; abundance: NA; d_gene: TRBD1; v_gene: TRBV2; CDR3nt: TGTGCCACCCGGACAGGGACCGTGAATGGCTACACCTTC; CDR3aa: CATRTGTVNGYTF
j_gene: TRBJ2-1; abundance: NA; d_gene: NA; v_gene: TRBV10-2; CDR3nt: TGCGCCAGCAGTGAGTCCCCCTACAATGAGCAGTTCTTC; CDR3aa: CASSESPYNEQFF
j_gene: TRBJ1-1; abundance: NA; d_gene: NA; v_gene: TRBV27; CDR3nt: TGTGCCAGCAGTAACAGCACTGAAGCTTTCTTT; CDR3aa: CASSNSTEAFF
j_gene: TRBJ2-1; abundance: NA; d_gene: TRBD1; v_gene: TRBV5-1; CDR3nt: TGCGCCAGCAGCTTGACCACCCAGGGGGCTGGGTACAATGAGCAGTTCTTC; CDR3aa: CASSLTTQGAGYNEQFF
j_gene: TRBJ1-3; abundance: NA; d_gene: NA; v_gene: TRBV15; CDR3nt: TGTGCCACCAGCAGAGACAGAAGCTCTGGAAACACCATATATTTT; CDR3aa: CATSRDRSSGNTIYF
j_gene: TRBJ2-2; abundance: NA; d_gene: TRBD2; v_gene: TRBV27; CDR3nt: TGTGCCAGCACCCCCCGGGGGGGACGGCGAAACACCGGGGAGCTGTTTTTT; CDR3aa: CASTPRGGRRNTGELFF
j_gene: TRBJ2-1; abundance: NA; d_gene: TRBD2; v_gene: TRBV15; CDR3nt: TGTGCCACCAGCAGAAAAGCTAGCGGGTTCGGGAATGAGCAGTTCTTC; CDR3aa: CATSRKASGFGNEQFF
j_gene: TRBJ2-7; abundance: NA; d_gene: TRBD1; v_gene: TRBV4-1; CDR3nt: TGCGCCAGCAGCCCCCGGGACAGTCCCGTCTACGAGCAGTACTTC; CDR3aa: CASSPRDSPVYEQYF
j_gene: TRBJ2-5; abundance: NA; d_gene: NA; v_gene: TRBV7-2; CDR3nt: TGTGCCAGCAGCTTATTAGAGACCCAGTACTTC; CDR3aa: CASSLLETQYF
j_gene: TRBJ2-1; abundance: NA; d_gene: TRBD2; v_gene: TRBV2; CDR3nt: TGTGCCAGCAGTGACGAGACTAGCGGGAGGACTGAGCAGTTCTTC; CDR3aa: CASSDETSGRTEQFF
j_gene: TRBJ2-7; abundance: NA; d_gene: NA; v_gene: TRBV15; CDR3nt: TGTGCCACCAGCAGAGACTGGACGGCAACCTCCTACGAGCAGTACTTC; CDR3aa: CATSRDWTATSYEQYF
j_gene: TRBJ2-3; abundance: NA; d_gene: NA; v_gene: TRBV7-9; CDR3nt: TGTGCCAGCAGCTTAGAGAGGGATACGCAGTATTTT; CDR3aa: CASSLERDTQYF
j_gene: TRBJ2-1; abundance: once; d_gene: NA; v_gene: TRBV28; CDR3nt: TGTGCCAGCAGTTTATGCCCGGAGTGCGAGCAGTTCTTC; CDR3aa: CASSLCPECEQFF
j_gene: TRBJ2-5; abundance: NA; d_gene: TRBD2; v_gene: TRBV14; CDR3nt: TGTGCCAGCAGCCCAACATGGGCGGGAGGGCCGGGTGAGACCCAGTACTTC; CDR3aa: CASSPTWAGGPGETQYF
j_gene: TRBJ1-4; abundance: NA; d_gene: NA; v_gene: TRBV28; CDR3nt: TGTGCCAGCAGTAACAACCGGGCAACTAATGAAAAACTGTTTTTT; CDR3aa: CASSNNRATNEKLFF
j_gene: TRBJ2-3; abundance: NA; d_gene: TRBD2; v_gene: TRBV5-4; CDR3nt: TGTGCCAGCAGCTTTCTCGGCGGGAGCGGGGCAGATACGCAGTATTTT; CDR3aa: CASSFLGGSGADTQYF
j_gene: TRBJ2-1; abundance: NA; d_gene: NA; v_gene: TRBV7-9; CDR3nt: TGTGCCAGCACCCCCTCGATGACACCGGCCAGTGAGCAGTTCTTC; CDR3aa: CASTPSMTPASEQFF
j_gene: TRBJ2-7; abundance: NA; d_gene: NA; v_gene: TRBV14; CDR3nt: TGTGCCAGCAGATTAGCGGCCTCCTACGAGCAGTACTTC; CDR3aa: CASRLAASYEQYF
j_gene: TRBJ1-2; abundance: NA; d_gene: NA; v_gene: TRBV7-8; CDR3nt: TGTGCCAGCAGCTTAAGCGGGGGGTTCTATGGCTACACCTTC; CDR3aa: CASSLSGGFYGYTF
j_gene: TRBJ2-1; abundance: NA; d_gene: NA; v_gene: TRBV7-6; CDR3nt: TGTGCCAGCAGCCCTCGATGGGGCGCATACAATGAGCAGTTCTTC; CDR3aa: CASSPRWGAYNEQFF
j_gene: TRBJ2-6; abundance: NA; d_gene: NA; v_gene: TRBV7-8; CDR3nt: TGTGCCAGCAGCTTTGGGCGCTCTGGGGCCAACGTCCTGACTTTC; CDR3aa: CASSFGRSGANVLTF